What follows are 32 T cell receptor beta chains derived from one specimen sequenced in a study of cytomegalovirus exposure and HLA in healthy donors. A multiplex PCR was run with 60 Vbeta primers and 13 Jbeta primers. Profiling relied on immunoSEQ multiplex PCR, and the TCRdb table lists in-frame clones only, not all of them. The sample lists roughly 150,000 clones, over 80% occurring once. The source material was PBMCs. The receptors here all came from a man aged 50-59 years in good health and CMV-seropositive.

The chain is built from TRBV5-6 and TRBJ2-7; 8 bases are a match to TRBD2. This CDR3 comprises 15 residues. Per germline, CDR1 SGHDT and CDR2 YYEEEE. V gave up 1 base and J gave up 4 bases; unmatched junction bases: 7. The CDR3 bases are TGTGCCAGCAGCTTGACGGGGGGGGGCGGGTACGAGCAGTACTTC. This codes for CASSLTGGGGYEQYF.

This chain connects TRBV4-3 to TRBJ2-2, with 9 bases that match TRBD1. The CDR3 runs 16 residues. Germline CDR1 and CDR2: LGHNA and YSLEER. V shed 2 bases and J 6 bases; nucleotides not matched to a gene: 7. CDR3 in amino acids: CASSQTGTGYSGELFF. The CDR3 DNA is TGCGCCAGCAGCCAAACCGGGACAGGGTACTCCGGGGAGCTGTTTTTT.

This chain uses TRBV15 with TRBJ2-7, with 8 bases that match TRBD1. V lost 0 bases, J lost 1 base, and 14 bases stayed unmatched. CDR1 is LNHNV and CDR2 is YYDKDF in the germline V gene (reference sequence). CDR3 length equals 19 residues. The CDR3 DNA follows: TGTGCCACCAGCAGAGATCGCCCAAGCCCGGACAGGGCGTCCTACGAGCAGTACTTC. As protein: CATSRDRPSPDRASYEQYF. The full variable domain, in which reference TRBV15 and TRBJ2-7 provide the parts outside the CDR3, is DAMVIQNPRYQVTQFGKPVTLSCSQTLNHNVMYWYQQKSSQAPKLLFHYYDKDFNNEADTPDNFQSRRPNTSFCFLDIRSPGLGDTAMYLCATSRDRPSPDRASYEQYFGPGTRLTVT.

V and J are TRBV7-9 and TRBJ1-2; 7 bases align to TRBD1. The length of the CDR3 is 13 residues. V was pared by 0 bases and J by 6 bases, with 1 base of the junction left unmatched. CDR1 SEHNR and CDR2 FQNEAQ come from the germline V gene (reference sequence). The CDR3 is CASSLAGQNGYTF. CDR3 coding DNA: TGTGCCAGCAGCTTAGCGGGACAGAATGGCTACACCTTC.

This chain joins TRBV5-6 and TRBJ2-2, with TRBD2 matching 7 bases. V was pared by 4 bases and J by 6 bases, with 9 bases of the junction left unmatched. Germline V gene data show CDR1 as SGHDT and CDR2 as YYEEEE. This CDR3 spans 15 amino acids. The CDR3 sequence: CASSPGLVVSGELFF. The CDR3 DNA reads TGTGCCAGCAGCCCCGGACTAGTGGTGTCCGGGGAGCTGTTTTTT.

V gene TRBV27 combines with J gene TRBJ2-1; D might be TRBD1 (5 bases). The CDR3 spans 14 residues. Germline V gives CDR1 MNHEY, CDR2 SMNVEV (reference sequence). Deletions cut 6 bases from V and 0 bases from J, with 9 bases between. The CDR3 DNA reads TGTGCCAGCAGAGGGGCGAGCTCCTACAATGAGCAGTTCTTC. It translates to CASRGASSYNEQFF.

V usage is TRBV5-1 and J usage is TRBJ1-1, with D maybe TRBD1 (6 bases). This CDR3 has 15 residues. From germline, CDR1 is SGHRS and CDR2 YFSETQ. Trimming pared 0 bases from V and 3 bases from J, leaving 12 bases between. The CDR3 DNA reads as TGCGCCAGCAGCTTGGGCGGCAGGGGTGACACTGAAGCTTTCTTT. Translating gives CASSLGGRGDTEAFF. Variable domain in full (rest from reference TRBV5-1 and TRBJ1-1): KAGVTQTPRYLIKTRGQQVTLSCSPISGHRSVSWYQQTPGQGLQFLFEYFSETQRNKGNFPGRFSGRQFSNSRSEMNVSTLELGDSALYLCASSLGGRGDTEAFFGQGTRLTVV.

The CDR3 loop reads CASGGQTYSNQPQHF. CDR3 coding DNA: TGTGCCAGCGGGGGACAGACTTATAGCAATCAGCCCCAGCATTTT. The J gene is TRBJ1-5, the V gene TRBV6-1; TRBD1 matches at 7 bases. Unmatched junction bases numbered 7, after V lost 8 bases and J lost 0 bases. Per the germline V gene, CDR1 is MNHNS and CDR2 is SASEGT. This CDR3 is built from 15 residues.

The rearrangement joins TRBV27 to TRBJ1-5; 11 positions agree with TRBD1. The CDR3 sequence is 16 residues long. The germline V gene has CDR1 MNHEY and CDR2 SMNVEV (reference sequence). Trimming removed 5 bases from V and 3 bases from J; junction bases left unmatched: 6. In DNA, the CDR3 is TGTGCCAGCAGTCCCGGGACAGGGGGTTTCAATCAGCCCCAGCATTTT. Residues: CASSPGTGGFNQPQHF.

This chain uses TRBV7-6 with TRBJ2-1; 7 bases line up with TRBD2. Losses at the gene ends were 1 base for V and 10 bases for J; bases not matched to a gene: 13. The CDR3 length is 16 residues. The germline CDR1 and CDR2 sequences are SGHVS and FNYEAQ. The CDR3 nucleotides are TGTGCCAGCAGCTTAGGGGTAGCGGGCGACCGCGGGGAGCAGTTCTTC. Protein sequence: CASSLGVAGDRGEQFF.

There are a few counts of this clone. V and J are TRBV2 and TRBJ2-1; D ambiguous. The V and J ends lost 7 bases and 8 bases respectively, with 15 bases between them. This CDR3 has 13 residues. Germline V gene data show CDR1 as SNHLY and CDR2 as FYNNEI. Here the CDR3 DNA reads TGTGCCAGCACTCCAGCTACTACCCATGAGCAGTTCTTC. This codes for CASTPATTHEQFF.

The V call is TRBV5-6, the J call TRBJ2-5; TRBD2 matches at 11 bases. Losses at the gene ends were 4 bases for V and 3 bases for J; bases not matched to a gene: 14. The CDR3 totals 18 residues. Germline CDR1 and CDR2: SGHDT and YYEEEE. The CDR3 loop reads CASSELGELTSGKETQYF. The CDR3 coding sequence is TGTGCCAGCAGCGAATTGGGAGAGTTGACTAGCGGGAAAGAGACCCAGTACTTC. The whole variable domain, remainder taken from reference TRBV5-6 and TRBJ2-5, is DAGVTQSPTHLIKTRGQQVTLRCSPKSGHDTVSWYQQALGQGPQFIFQYYEEEERQRGNFPDRFSGHQFPNYSSELNVNALLLGDSALYLCASSELGELTSGKETQYFGPGTRLLVL.

This clone was counted once. The chain is built from TRBV27 and TRBJ1-1; D might be TRBD1 (5 bases). The CDR3 spans 14 residues. Trimming took 6 bases from V and 3 from J, leaving 14 bases between them. The germline gives CDR1 MNHEY, CDR2 SMNVEV (reference sequence). The CDR3 reads CASSALWGDTEAFF. DNA of the CDR3: TGTGCCAGCAGCGCCCTGTGGGGGGACACTGAAGCTTTCTTT.

The J gene is TRBJ2-1, the V gene TRBV30; D is possibly TRBD2 (5 bases). Germline V gene lookup returns CDR1 GTSNPN and CDR2 SVGIG (reference sequence). The CDR3 is made up of 15 amino acids. V was pared by 0 bases and J by 2 bases, with 11 bases between. This CDR3 reads CAWSVLSGTYNEQFF. DNA of the CDR3: TGTGCCTGGAGTGTACTGAGCGGAACCTACAATGAGCAGTTCTTC.

This chain links TRBV27 with TRBJ1-5; 7 bases align to TRBD1. Germline V gene sequence: CDR1 MNHEY, CDR2 SMNVEV (reference sequence). CDR3 length: 14 residues. J lost 5 bases, V lost 3 bases, and 4 bases had no gene match. CDR3 nucleotide sequence: TGTGCCAGCAGTTTCTCTGACAGGGATCAGCCCCAGCATTTT. Amino acids: CASSFSDRDQPQHF.

As concerns this clone: A far larger clone differs by one base, so this is likely a read error. The chain couples TRBV7-3 to TRBJ2-3, with 12 bases that match TRBD2. From germline, CDR1 is SGHTA and CDR2 FQGTGA. There are 18 residues in the CDR3. Unmatched junction bases numbered 16, after V lost 5 bases and J lost 7 bases. Written as DNA, the CDR3 is TGTGCCAGCAGCCAAGCTAGCGGGGGGGCCAGTAAGGGGAATACGCAGTATTTT. Its protein product is CASSQASGGASKGNTQYF.

This chain connects TRBV2 to TRBJ1-2; D unresolved. Trimming stripped 0 bases from V and 2 bases from J, with 10 bases between. Looked up from germline, CDR1 is SNHLY and CDR2 is FYNNEI. The length of the CDR3 is 15 residues. In DNA, the CDR3 is TGTGCCAGCAGTGAAGCAGATGCGGCCAACTATGGCTACACCTTC. Translation gives CASSEADAANYGYTF.

V gene TRBV9 combines with J gene TRBJ2-5; 8 bases are a match to TRBD2. CDR1 is SGDLS, CDR2 YYNGEE, per germline. V trimming: 3 bases; J trimming: 0 bases; junction bases outside the gene matches: 16. The CDR3 has 19 amino acids. The CDR3 here is CASSGGIAGGRTYQETQYF. In nucleotides, the CDR3 is TGTGCCAGCAGCGGAGGAATTGCGGGGGGAAGAACGTACCAAGAGACCCAGTACTTC. The complete variable domain, with remaining parts taken from reference TRBV9 and TRBJ2-5, reads DSGVTQTPKHLITATGQRVTLRCSPRSGDLSVYWYQQSLDQGLQFLIQYYNGEERAKGNILERFSAQQFPDLHSELNLSSLELGDSALYFCASSGGIAGGRTYQETQYFGPGTRLLVL.

The chain uses TRBV5-1 and TRBJ2-7; 7 positions agree with TRBD1. Germline-derived CDR1 and CDR2 are SGHRS and YFSETQ. With V trimmed by 0 bases and J by 6 bases, 6 bases remained unmatched. This CDR3 region has 14 residues. The CDR3 sequence: CASSLASTGAEQYF. The CDR3 DNA follows: TGCGCCAGCAGCTTGGCAAGTACAGGGGCCGAGCAGTACTTC.

This clone was recorded many times. This chain connects TRBV6-5 to TRBJ1-4; TRBD1 agrees at 9 bases. The CDR3 is made up of 14 amino acids. The germline V gene has CDR1 MNHEY and CDR2 SVGAGI. V lost 6 bases to trimming and J lost 5 bases; unmatched junction nucleotides: 4. The CDR3 loop reads CASRIGTGNEKLFF. The CDR3 bases are TGTGCCAGCAGAATCGGGACAGGGAATGAAAAACTGTTTTTT.

The chain joins TRBV9 to TRBJ1-3; 7 nucleotides line up with TRBD1. The CDR3 extends over 14 amino acids. Germline CDR1 reads SGDLS; CDR2 reads YYNGEE. V lost 10 bases and J lost 0; bases outside the gene matches: 7. The CDR3 sequence: CASAGDSSGNTIYF. The CDR3 nucleotides read TGTGCCTCCGCCGGGGACAGCTCTGGAAACACCATATATTTT.

The rearrangement uses TRBV9 and TRBJ1-3; TRBD1 is a possible D gene (5 bases). V was trimmed by 1 base and J by 4 bases, leaving 12 bases between them. The CDR3 has 15 amino acids. The germline V gene encodes CDR1 SGDLS and CDR2 YYNGEE. CDR3 DNA: TGTGCCAGCAGCGTATCGGCAGGGCAAGGAAACACCATATATTTT. Translation gives CASSVSAGQGNTIYF.

This clone was found a few times. The chain is built from TRBV11-2 and TRBJ1-6; the D is unclear. This CDR3 is 16 amino acids long. V gave up 5 bases and J gave up 7 bases, with 18 bases separating them. Germline CDR1 is SGHAT and CDR2 is FQNNGV. As DNA, the CDR3 is TGTGCCAGCAGCCAGCGATCGACCGCCGGAAATTCACCCCTCCACTTT. The encoded protein is CASSQRSTAGNSPLHF.

The chain employs TRBV27 and TRBJ2-7; TRBD2 matches 7 bases. Trimming removed 8 bases from V and 3 bases from J; junction bases left unmatched: 7. Per germline, CDR1 MNHEY and CDR2 SMNVEV (reference sequence). There are 13 residues in the CDR3. The CDR3 sequence is CASGLGPFYEQYF. CDR3 nucleotide sequence: TGTGCCAGCGGACTAGGACCTTTCTACGAGCAGTACTTC.

This clone was picked up a small number of times. This sequence joins TRBV18 and TRBJ2-3; 8 bases are a match to TRBD2. The CDR3 totals 17 residues. V lost 3 bases, J lost 4 bases, and 12 bases stayed unmatched. The germline V gene encodes CDR1 KGHSH and CDR2 LQKENI. The CDR3 nucleotides read TGTGCCAGCTCACCTCTGATGTTAAGCGGGGGCCCAGATACGCAGTATTTT. Protein sequence: CASSPLMLSGGPDTQYF.

This clone was picked up a small number of times. The DNA for the CDR3 is TGTGCCAGCAGCTTAAACCCCCTGGGGAGTCTTGATGAGCAGTTCTTC. The encoded protein is CASSLNPLGSLDEQFF. The rearrangement joins TRBV7-3 to TRBJ2-1; a weak D match, TRBD2 (5 bases). The germline CDR1 and CDR2 sequences are SGHTA and FQGTGA. The CDR3 consists of 16 residues. Trimming removed 1 base at V and 8 bases at J, with 18 bases between.

The chain links TRBV11-1 to TRBJ1-1, with a weak D call TRBD1 (5 bases). This CDR3 has 14 residues. The germline V gene has CDR1 SGHAT and CDR2 FQDESV (reference sequence). The V and J ends lost 2 bases and 5 bases respectively, with 12 bases between them. The CDR3 DNA is TGTGCCAGCAGCTTACAGGGTGGAAATACTGAAGCTTTCTTT. This encodes CASSLQGGNTEAFF.

The chain uses TRBV18 and TRBJ1-2; TRBD1 aligns across 7 bases. V was pared by 3 bases and J by 5 bases, with 6 bases of the junction left unmatched. This CDR3 has 14 amino acids. The germline V gene has CDR1 KGHSH and CDR2 LQKENI. CDR3: CASSPDRDGYGYTF. The CDR3 region has the DNA TGTGCCAGCTCACCCGACAGGGATGGGTATGGCTACACCTTC.

The chain has TRBV6-1 and TRBJ1-1; tentatively, D is TRBD1 (5 bases). The V gene's germline CDR1 is MNHNS and CDR2 SASEGT. This CDR3 spans 15 amino acids. V was shortened by 10 bases and J by 0 bases, with 18 bases between the two germline ends. The CDR3 sequence: CATTPGGVVNTEAFF. DNA of the CDR3: TGTGCCACCACACCCGGAGGGGTGGTGAACACTGAAGCTTTCTTT.

The chain combines TRBV25-1 with TRBJ2-1; the match to TRBD2 covers 7 bases. The CDR3 has 14 residues. J gave up 6 bases and V 5 bases, and 7 bases lay outside the gene matches. CDR1 and CDR2 (germline): MGHDK, SYGVNS. The CDR3 nucleotides read TGTGCCAGCAGTTTACTGGGGGGGGTCAATGAGCAGTTCTTC. It codes for CASSLLGGVNEQFF.

The rearrangement links TRBV28 to TRBJ1-5, with a tentative D call TRBD1 (5 bases). The CDR3 has 15 residues. CDR1 MDHEN and CDR2 SYDVKM come from the germline V gene. V lost 2 bases, J lost 0 bases, and 8 bases lay in between. CDR3 sequence reads: CASSLRTTSNQPQHF. The CDR3 DNA reads TGTGCCAGCAGTTTAAGGACAACTAGCAATCAGCCCCAGCATTTT.

The chain uses TRBV28 and TRBJ2-1; 9 nucleotides match TRBD2. CDR1 and CDR2 from the germline V gene are MDHEN and SYDVKM. The CDR3 contains 17 residues. Losses at the gene ends were 7 bases for V and 7 bases for J; bases not matched to a gene: 17. The CDR3 is CASTSIAGGPLGNEQFF. The CDR3 nucleotides read TGTGCCAGCACTTCGATTGCGGGGGGGCCGTTAGGGAATGAGCAGTTCTTC.